Below are 6 T cell receptor beta chains sequenced from a single sample in a study of T cells in localized non-small cell lung cancer. Measured with immunoSEQ multiplex PCR; TCRdb has only the in-frame clones, and not every one. The sample records about 27,000 clones, around 85% being singletons. The sequencing used peripheral blood, collected before any cancer treatment. The source is an older female donor with stage II squamous cell lung carcinoma.

This clone was seen a handful of times. The J gene is TRBJ1-2, the V gene TRBV10-3; D might be TRBD1 (5 bases). CDR3 size: 12 residues. Germline V lookup: CDR1 ENHRY, CDR2 SYGVKD. V was pared by 9 bases and J by 5 bases, with 13 bases between. CDR3 residues: CAIFRDSYGYTF. CDR3 nucleotide sequence: TGTGCCATATTCCGGGACTCTTATGGCTACACCTTC.

This chain joins TRBV6-1 and TRBJ1-5; unclear D gene. The CDR3 is 15 residues long. V was clipped by 10 bases and J by 0 bases, with 16 bases between them. In germline, CDR1 is MNHNS, CDR2 SASEGT. This chain's CDR3 is CATNPSTPSNQPQHF. CDR3 sequence (DNA): TGTGCCACCAACCCCTCGACACCTAGCAATCAGCCCCAGCATTTT.

The genes are TRBV7-2 and TRBJ2-7; no clear D gene. Per germline, CDR1 SGHTA and CDR2 FQGNSA. V was clipped by 2 bases and J by 1 base, with 12 bases between them. This CDR3 is 15 amino acids long. The DNA for the CDR3 is TGTGCCAGCAGCTTAAGGTGGGTTCCATCCTACGAGCAGTACTTC. Protein product: CASSLRWVPSYEQYF.

The chain links TRBV7-2 to TRBJ2-3; D assignment may be TRBD1 or TRBD2 (5 bases each). The V and J ends lost 0 bases and 3 bases respectively, with 10 bases between them. The CDR3 contains 15 residues. Germline V lookup: CDR1 SGHTA, CDR2 FQGNSA. The CDR3 region is CASSLAGWGTDTQYF. The CDR3 DNA reads as TGTGCCAGCAGCTTAGCAGGATGGGGGACAGATACGCAGTATTTT.

The chain employs TRBV7-2 and TRBJ2-3; tentatively, D is TRBD1 or TRBD2 (5 bases each). Trimming left V 6 bases short and J 5 bases short, with 18 bases between. The CDR3 is made up of 15 amino acids. CDR1 and CDR2 (germline): SGHTA, FQGNSA. For the CDR3, the DNA is TGTGCCAGCAGTTACTCCGGGACGGACGTAGATACGCAGTATTTT. Its protein is CASSYSGTDVDTQYF.

The rearrangement joins TRBV7-8 to TRBJ2-7; possibly TRBD2 for D (6 bases). Looked up from germline, CDR1 is SGHVS and CDR2 is FQNEAQ. Trimming removed 2 bases at V and 0 bases at J, with 8 bases between. This CDR3 contains 14 residues. The CDR3 coding sequence is TGTGCCAGCAGCTTAAGCGGGTTCTCCTACGAGCAGTACTTC. The encoded protein is CASSLSGFSYEQYF.